This TCR beta chain was recorded in a study of human T cells and chemical hapten exposure. In the study overall: Each patch test put 0.01% DPC on the upper back, and results were read at 6 days.

This clonotype showed up many times. Sample time point: patch test 2, 6 weeks after DPC sensitization. Noted treatment: therapeutic diphenylcyclopropenone sensitization with weekly scalp DPC. During construction of the library, unique molecular identifiers were attached to individual cDNA molecules for quantitative, reproducible TCR counting. TCRdb processed the RACE reads anew with MiXCR; each CDR3 protein has one entry. The repertoire holds approximately 89,000 distinct CDR3 sequences, with roughly 10% as singletons. Germline V CDR1 and CDR2: SQVTM, ANQGSEA. This CDR3 has 15 amino acids. V shed 3 bases and J 7 bases; nucleotides not matched to a gene: 9.

The receptor was isolated from a woman in her 30s with alopecia areata. Some clones in this sample may be carry-over from other donors' samples. The sample in question was whole blood, obtained in connection with sensitization to the hapten diphenylcyclopropenone (DPC). The chain employs TRBV29-1 and TRBJ2-1; 10 bases align to TRBD2. The CDR3 sequence: CSVESGGAFSNEQFF. The DNA for the CDR3 is TGCAGCGTTGAGAGCGGGGGGGCCTTTAGTAATGAGCAGTTCTTC.